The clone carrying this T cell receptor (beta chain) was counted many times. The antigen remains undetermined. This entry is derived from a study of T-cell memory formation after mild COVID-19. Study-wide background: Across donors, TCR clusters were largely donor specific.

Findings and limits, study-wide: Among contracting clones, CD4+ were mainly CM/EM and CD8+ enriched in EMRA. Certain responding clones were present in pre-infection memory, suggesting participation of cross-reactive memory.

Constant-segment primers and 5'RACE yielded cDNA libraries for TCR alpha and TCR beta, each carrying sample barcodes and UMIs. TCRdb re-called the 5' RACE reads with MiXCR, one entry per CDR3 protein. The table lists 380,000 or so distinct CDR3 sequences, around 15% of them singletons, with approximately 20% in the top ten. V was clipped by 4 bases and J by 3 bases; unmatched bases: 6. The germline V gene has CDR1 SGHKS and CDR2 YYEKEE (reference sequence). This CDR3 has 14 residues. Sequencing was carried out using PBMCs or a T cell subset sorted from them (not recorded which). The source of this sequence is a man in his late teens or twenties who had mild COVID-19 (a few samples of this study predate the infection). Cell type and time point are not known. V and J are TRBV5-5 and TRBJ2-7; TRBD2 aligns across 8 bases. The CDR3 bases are TGTGCCAGCAGCCCGGGGGGGCGTATCTACGAGCAGTACGTC. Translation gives CASSPGGRIYEQYV.